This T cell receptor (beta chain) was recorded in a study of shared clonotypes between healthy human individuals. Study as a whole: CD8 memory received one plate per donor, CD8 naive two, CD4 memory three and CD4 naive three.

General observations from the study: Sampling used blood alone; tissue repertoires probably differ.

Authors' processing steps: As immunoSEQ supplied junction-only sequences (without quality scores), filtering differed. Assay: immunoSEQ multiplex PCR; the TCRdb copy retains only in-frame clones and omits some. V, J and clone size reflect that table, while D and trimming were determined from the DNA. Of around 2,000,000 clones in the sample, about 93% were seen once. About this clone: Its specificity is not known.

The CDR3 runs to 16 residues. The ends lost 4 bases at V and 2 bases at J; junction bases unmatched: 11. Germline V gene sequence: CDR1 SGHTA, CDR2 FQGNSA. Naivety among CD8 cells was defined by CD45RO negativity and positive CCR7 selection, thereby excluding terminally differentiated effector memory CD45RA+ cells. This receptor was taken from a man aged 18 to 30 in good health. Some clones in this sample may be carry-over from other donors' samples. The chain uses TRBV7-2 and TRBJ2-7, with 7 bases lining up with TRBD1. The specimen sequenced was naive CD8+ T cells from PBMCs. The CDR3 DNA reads TGTGCCAGCAGCTCGCCAACCGACAGGGCGCCCTACGAGCAGTACTTC. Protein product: CASSSPTDRAPYEQYF.